A selection of T cell receptor beta chains follows, all from one sample in a study of blood T cell repertoires in COVID-19. Here immunoSEQ multiplex PCR was the method, and the copy in TCRdb shows in-frame clones only, minus some. The sample shows fewer than 300,000 clones, roughly 85% of them seen only once. The sequencing sample was made of peripheral blood. The source of these receptors is a man aged 50 to 60 with active or convalescent COVID-19. The CDR3 runs from the conserved cysteine through the conserved F or W. Each record gives: J gene, CDR3 length, clone size, D gene, V gene, CDR3 DNA, CDR3 protein. The D gene is left open where the match is weak. Clone sizes are given selectively: once, few, many, or a class where the clone is expanded.

j_call: TRBJ2-1; cdr3_length: 15; clone_size: NA; d_call: TRBD2; v_call: TRBV7-9; cdr3_nt: TGTGCCAGCAGCCCTGGACTAGGCGGGGCGGCTGAGCAGTTCTTC; cdr3_aa: CASSPGLGGAAEQFF
j_call: TRBJ2-7; cdr3_length: 14; clone_size: NA; d_call: NA; v_call: TRBV25-1; cdr3_nt: TGTGCCAGCAGTGGAACGTGGCCTCCCTACGAGCAGTACTTC; cdr3_aa: CASSGTWPPYEQYF
j_call: TRBJ2-3; cdr3_length: 15; clone_size: NA; d_call: NA; v_call: TRBV19; cdr3_nt: TGTGCCAGTAGCTGGGGGCGTACTAGCACAGATACGCAGTATTTT; cdr3_aa: CASSWGRTSTDTQYF
j_call: TRBJ1-4; cdr3_length: 13; clone_size: NA; d_call: NA; v_call: TRBV7-3; cdr3_nt: TGTGCCAGCAGCTTACTACAGGGTGAAAAACTGTTTTTT; cdr3_aa: CASSLLQGEKLFF
j_call: TRBJ1-2; cdr3_length: 14; clone_size: NA; d_call: NA; v_call: TRBV6-5; cdr3_nt: TGTGCCAGCAGCTCGGGGAGAGATAACTATGGCTACACCTTC; cdr3_aa: CASSSGRDNYGYTF
j_call: TRBJ1-2; cdr3_length: 13; clone_size: NA; d_call: TRBD1; v_call: TRBV10-3; cdr3_nt: TGTGCCATCAAGGGGACACAGGGGGACGGCTACACCTTC; cdr3_aa: CAIKGTQGDGYTF
j_call: TRBJ2-7; cdr3_length: 13; clone_size: NA; d_call: TRBD2; v_call: TRBV6-5; cdr3_nt: TGTGCCAGCACTCCCCTAGCGGGAGCCGAGCAGTACTTC; cdr3_aa: CASTPLAGAEQYF
j_call: TRBJ1-3; cdr3_length: 13; clone_size: NA; d_call: NA; v_call: TRBV11-2; cdr3_nt: TGTGCCAGCAGCCGGGGCTCTGGAAACACCATATATTTT; cdr3_aa: CASSRGSGNTIYF
j_call: TRBJ1-2; cdr3_length: 16; clone_size: NA; d_call: NA; v_call: TRBV6-1; cdr3_nt: TGTGCCAGCAGTGTCCAATCCGGCGGGGCAGTCTATGGCTACACCTTC; cdr3_aa: CASSVQSGGAVYGYTF
j_call: TRBJ2-1; cdr3_length: 16; clone_size: NA; d_call: NA; v_call: TRBV18; cdr3_nt: TGTGCCAGCTCATACCGGGGAACAGTACCCTACAATGAGCAGTTCTTC; cdr3_aa: CASSYRGTVPYNEQFF
j_call: TRBJ1-1; cdr3_length: 17; clone_size: NA; d_call: TRBD1; v_call: TRBV4-1; cdr3_nt: TGCGCCAGCAGCCGAAACAGGGGCCGCGGAATGAACACTGAAGCTTTCTTT; cdr3_aa: CASSRNRGRGMNTEAFF
j_call: TRBJ2-3; cdr3_length: 16; clone_size: NA; d_call: NA; v_call: TRBV9; cdr3_nt: TGTGCCAGCAGCGCGCACGGGGGACTCAGCACAGATACGCAGTATTTT; cdr3_aa: CASSAHGGLSTDTQYF
j_call: TRBJ1-1; cdr3_length: 13; clone_size: once; d_call: TRBD1; v_call: TRBV30; cdr3_nt: TGTGCCTGGTGCCGGGACAGGGTAACTGAAGCTTTCTTT; cdr3_aa: CAWCRDRVTEAFF
j_call: TRBJ2-1; cdr3_length: 17; clone_size: NA; d_call: NA; v_call: TRBV7-8; cdr3_nt: TGTGCCAGCAGCTTAGAAGTCGGGGGGCGCTCCTACAATGAGCAGTTCTTC; cdr3_aa: CASSLEVGGRSYNEQFF
j_call: TRBJ2-2; cdr3_length: 20; clone_size: NA; d_call: TRBD2; v_call: TRBV9; cdr3_nt: TGTGCCAGCAGCGTAAGGCCCCAAGGATGGAGCGGGGAAGGGACCGGGGAGCTGTTTTTT; cdr3_aa: CASSVRPQGWSGEGTGELFF
j_call: TRBJ2-5; cdr3_length: 16; clone_size: NA; d_call: TRBD1; v_call: TRBV5-6; cdr3_nt: TGTGCCAGCAGCTATCTTAGGGACAGCCCCTTGGAGACCCAGTACTTC; cdr3_aa: CASSYLRDSPLETQYF
j_call: TRBJ1-6; cdr3_length: 15; clone_size: few; d_call: NA; v_call: TRBV21-1; cdr3_nt: TGTGCCAGCAGCAAAGATGAGGGGGCTTGGGCACCCCTCCACTTT; cdr3_aa: CASSKDEGAWAPLHF
j_call: TRBJ1-3; cdr3_length: 15; clone_size: NA; d_call: TRBD1; v_call: TRBV4-1; cdr3_nt: TGCGCCAGCAGCCCCCCCCGGACAGGGGGAAACACCATATATTTT; cdr3_aa: CASSPPRTGGNTIYF
j_call: TRBJ1-2; cdr3_length: 14; clone_size: NA; d_call: NA; v_call: TRBV5-1; cdr3_nt: TGCGCCAGCAGCTTGACACAGACAAACTATGGCTACACCTTC; cdr3_aa: CASSLTQTNYGYTF
j_call: TRBJ1-2; cdr3_length: 15; clone_size: NA; d_call: TRBD1; v_call: TRBV5-6; cdr3_nt: TGTGCCAGCACCCCAGGGGGCCGGACGTACTATGGCTACACCTTC; cdr3_aa: CASTPGGRTYYGYTF
j_call: TRBJ1-1; cdr3_length: 15; clone_size: few; d_call: NA; v_call: TRBV5-5; cdr3_nt: TGTGCCAGCAGCTTACCACCTCAAGCGAACACTGAAGCTTTCTTT; cdr3_aa: CASSLPPQANTEAFF
j_call: TRBJ2-2; cdr3_length: 13; clone_size: NA; d_call: NA; v_call: TRBV10-3; cdr3_nt: TGTGCCATCAGTGAAGGAGTTCTTGGGGAGCTGTTTTTT; cdr3_aa: CAISEGVLGELFF
j_call: TRBJ1-5; cdr3_length: 13; clone_size: few; d_call: NA; v_call: TRBV2; cdr3_nt: TGTGCCAGCCACGGGGGGATGAGGCAGCCCCAGCATTTT; cdr3_aa: CASHGGMRQPQHF
j_call: TRBJ2-7; cdr3_length: 15; clone_size: few; d_call: TRBD2; v_call: TRBV9; cdr3_nt: TGTGCCAGCAGCCCGCGACTAGCGGGAGTAAACGAGCAGTACTTC; cdr3_aa: CASSPRLAGVNEQYF
j_call: TRBJ1-2; cdr3_length: 14; clone_size: NA; d_call: NA; v_call: TRBV18; cdr3_nt: TGTGCCAGCTCCCCCTTTGCAGGCAGCTATGGCTACACCTTC; cdr3_aa: CASSPFAGSYGYTF
j_call: TRBJ2-4; cdr3_length: 16; clone_size: NA; d_call: NA; v_call: TRBV5-4; cdr3_nt: TGTGCCAGCAGCTTCGGGGGAGGAGGGGCCAAAAACATTCAGTACTTC; cdr3_aa: CASSFGGGGAKNIQYF
j_call: TRBJ2-7; cdr3_length: 13; clone_size: NA; d_call: NA; v_call: TRBV5-4; cdr3_nt: TGTGCCAGCAGCTCTGCAGGGATCTACGAGCAGTACTTC; cdr3_aa: CASSSAGIYEQYF
j_call: TRBJ2-3; cdr3_length: 15; clone_size: NA; d_call: NA; v_call: TRBV19; cdr3_nt: TGTGCCAGTAGCTCCGGGACAAGAATTATAGATACGCAGTATTTT; cdr3_aa: CASSSGTRIIDTQYF
j_call: TRBJ1-1; cdr3_length: 13; clone_size: NA; d_call: NA; v_call: TRBV30; cdr3_nt: TGTGCCTGGAGTGTCGGGTCGAGCACTGAAGCTTTCTTT; cdr3_aa: CAWSVGSSTEAFF